This TCR beta chain appears in the sequencing data of a study of cytomegalovirus exposure and HLA in healthy donors (dated by TCRdb to 2017 to 2019). As for the study more broadly: According to a later analysis, one platform produced both the 120 validation repertoires and the 550 to 800 repertoires of the first cohort. The study aimed to test whether cataloging public T cell receptors could reveal signatures of past pathogen exposure. A separate validation cohort of more than 100 different subjects was used in addition to the approximately 640-subject first cohort. High-throughput TCR immunosequencing, statistical association of individual TCRs with disease status, and machine learning were combined to predict cytomegalovirus infection status.

Points on this clone: No antigen is known for it. The sample holds no much larger clone one base away, and base qualities are not on file.

CDR1 and CDR2, per the germline V gene, are SGHDT and YYEEEE. There are 13 amino acids in the CDR3, from cysteine to phenylalanine inclusive. The DNA shown is the 39-base CDR3, in frame from base 1. V is clipped by 3 bases and J by 7 bases, and the sequence between their germline boundaries is 13 bases long. Separate from the roughly 660-subject first cohort, the validation cohort of about 130 subjects was the group to which the donors belonged. Broader findings and caveats from the paper: In both the original and validation cohorts, the classifier was reported to diagnose cytomegalovirus status with high specificity and sensitivity. Of the cluster scores, roughly 95% were above 0 in a later analysis, which found that TCRs clustered in the first cohort also tended to co-occur in the 95 to 150 validation repertoires. The authors suggested that the approach could potentially be extended to other disease states and immunological phenotypes. A later analysis had no HLA typing for the validation cohort, so co-occurrence there was scored across all 130 or so repertoires. The study gave a list of about 160 TCR beta chains associated with cytomegalovirus. In vitro tests confirmed that a few of the cytomegalovirus-associated TCR beta chains recognize cytomegalovirus antigens. Most TCR sequences were seen in very few donors, while some public TCRs were found in many individuals.

The library was generated by the immunoSEQ multiplex PCR assay. The authors' analysis ran thus. A statistical classification framework was built for diagnosing cytomegalovirus status from the catalog of TCR beta chain sequences. Imported from immuneACCESS, the table was reduced by TCRdb to in-frame sequences with V and J called. These copies leave out some clones; in studies compared against another copy, an unresolved V gene accounts for under half, and the cause of the remainder is not known. V and J calls and clone size come straight from that table; D and trimming were deduced from the DNA. This sample lists 95,000 to 150,000 clones; roughly 89% were detected once. The leading ten clones occupy about 1.1% of the sample.

The sample taken for sequencing was PBMCs. The V and J segments used are TRBV5-6 and TRBJ1-1; D gene: possibly TRBD1, on 5 matching bases. The clonotype comes from a woman aged 18-29 years in good health and CMV-seronegative. The DNA sequence is TGTGCCAGCAGCTCGGGCAGGGTTGGTGAAGCTTTCTTT. It is translated as CASSSGRVGEAFF.